This T cell receptor beta chain was captured in a study of shared clonotypes between healthy human individuals. This clone was observed a single time. Profiled with immunoSEQ multiplex PCR; TCRdb holds only in-frame clones, not every one. The sample lists 2 million to 2.5 million clones, 85% to 95% occurring once. Sequenced material: naive CD4+ T cells from PBMCs. This sample's subset: CD45RA+ positively selected. This receptor was identified in a man in his late teens or twenties in good health. Some clones in this sample may be carry-over from other donors' samples.

The DNA for the CDR3 is TGTGCCAGCAGACCTACAGGGTTCTACGAGCAGTACTTC. This encodes CASRPTGFYEQYF. This chain uses TRBV28 with TRBJ2-7; a possible D gene is TRBD1 (6 bases). The CDR3 consists of 13 residues. The ends were cut back, 6 bases at V and 3 bases at J, with 12 bases in the middle. Germline CDR1 is MDHEN and CDR2 is SYDVKM.